These T cell receptor beta chains were read from a single sample in a study of siplizumab effects on memory and regulatory T cells. Libraries were prepared by immunoSEQ multiplex PCR; TCRdb keeps only in-frame clonotypes and omits some of them. The sample lists fewer than 120,000 clones, roughly 92% seen once, with 1.3% in the top ten. The sample comprised CD4+ T cells sorted from blood. The origin of the receptors is a human donor in good health. Each CDR3 is given with its conserved first and last residue. D genes are given only for firm matches. Expanded clones are given a class, and other clones once, few, many or no size at all.

13,NA,TRBV7-9,NA,TRBJ1-1,TGTGCCAGCAGCTTGACAGGTGACACTGAAGCTTTCTTT,CASSLTGDTEAFF
12,NA,TRBV6-1,NA,TRBJ1-1,TGTGCCTTCGGGGCAAGGGGAACTGAAGCTTTCTTT,CAFGARGTEAFF
17,NA,TRBV7-9,NA,TRBJ2-7,TGTGCCAGCAGCTACTCGAGACTCGGACGGGTCTCCTACGAGCAGTACTTC,CASSYSRLGRVSYEQYF
15,TRBD2,TRBV5-4,NA,TRBJ2-2,TGTGCCAGCAGCGCGGGACTAGCTGGCACCGGGGAGCTGTTTTTT,CASSAGLAGTGELFF
16,TRBD1,TRBV4-1,NA,TRBJ1-1,TGCGCCAGCAGCCAATGGGTTCTGAGGGGGCGAACTGAAGCTTTCTTT,CASSQWVLRGRTEAFF
15,NA,TRBV6-5,NA,TRBJ2-7,TGTGCCAGCAGTTACTCATCGGGCGACTCCTACGAGCAGTACTTC,CASSYSSGDSYEQYF
16,NA,TRBV19,NA,TRBJ1-5,TGTGCCAGTAGTTCCCGACATCTAGGGGGTAATCAGCCCCAGCATTTT,CASSSRHLGGNQPQHF
12,TRBD1,TRBV2,NA,TRBJ2-7,TGTGCCACCGACCTACAGGGGTACGAGCAGTACTTC,CATDLQGYEQYF
15,NA,TRBV19,few,TRBJ1-5,TGTGCCAGTAGTATAGATCGGGTCGTTGGGCAGCCCCAGCATTTT,CASSIDRVVGQPQHF
14,NA,TRBV5-1,NA,TRBJ2-5,TGCGCCAGCAGCTTGGCCGGGAACCAAGAGACCCAGTACTTC,CASSLAGNQETQYF
14,TRBD1,TRBV19,NA,TRBJ1-5,TGTGCCACCCGATTGACAGGGATCAATCAGCCCCAGCATTTT,CATRLTGINQPQHF
10,NA,TRBV25-1,NA,TRBJ1-5,TGTGCCAGCCGCAACGTACCCCAGCATTTT,CASRNVPQHF
12,NA,TRBV30,NA,TRBJ2-7,TGTGCCGTCACCGATAGCTCCTACGAGCAGTACTTC,CAVTDSSYEQYF
16,NA,TRBV9,NA,TRBJ2-2,TGTGCCAGCAGCGTAGCTTCGTTAGGGGGCACCGGGGAGCTGTTTTTT,CASSVASLGGTGELFF
11,NA,TRBV2,NA,TRBJ2-1,TGTGCCAGCAGCCCGTACAATGAGCAGTTCTTC,CASSPYNEQFF
13,NA,TRBV28,NA,TRBJ1-5,TGTGCCAGCAGCGACAGGCTCAATCAGCCCCAGCATTTT,CASSDRLNQPQHF
15,TRBD1,TRBV6-4,NA,TRBJ2-7,TGTGCCAGCAGTGGCCGGGACAGGGGGCTAATTGAGCAGTACTTC,CASSGRDRGLIEQYF
13,NA,TRBV10-3,NA,TRBJ1-1,TGTGCCATCAGCGAGGGCAGGGACACTGAAGCTTTCTTT,CAISEGRDTEAFF
15,TRBD2,TRBV5-1,NA,TRBJ2-1,TGCGCCAGCAGCTTAGGGACTAGCCCCTACAATGAGCAGTTCTTC,CASSLGTSPYNEQFF
13,NA,TRBV6-5,NA,TRBJ1-2,TGTGCCAGCAGTCCTACAGGGCCCGGCGGCTACACCTTC,CASSPTGPGGYTF
14,NA,TRBV27,NA,TRBJ1-2,TGTGCCAGCAGTTTAGGGGAGGGGTACTATGGCTACACCTTC,CASSLGEGYYGYTF
16,TRBD2,TRBV9,NA,TRBJ2-7,TGTGCCAGCAGCGTAGGAGGTGGGGCTAGCGGAGTCGAGCAGTACTTC,CASSVGGGASGVEQYF
15,NA,TRBV7-7,NA,TRBJ2-3,TGTGCCAGCAGCCCCAGTAGGGGGGGCACAGATACGCAGTATTTT,CASSPSRGGTDTQYF
17,NA,TRBV5-4,NA,TRBJ2-2,TGTGCCAGCAGCCGAGAGGGGGGCGGGGCAGGGGCCGGGGAGCTGTTTTTT,CASSREGGGAGAGELFF
12,NA,TRBV9,NA,TRBJ2-7,TGTGCCAGCAGTACCGATTCAAGCGAGCAGTACTTC,CASSTDSSEQYF
14,NA,TRBV5-5,NA,TRBJ1-3,TGTGCCAGCAGCTTTAGGGACACTGGAAACACCATATATTTT,CASSFRDTGNTIYF
14,TRBD1,TRBV7-2,once,TRBJ2-7,TGTGCCAGCAGCCGTCCCGGGACAGGGTACGAGCAGTACTTC,CASSRPGTGYEQYF
18,TRBD2,TRBV7-8,NA,TRBJ2-1,TGTGCCAGCAGCTTAGGTCCTAGCGGGGGGAACTCCTACAATGAGCAGTTCTTC,CASSLGPSGGNSYNEQFF
12,NA,TRBV5-1,NA,TRBJ2-7,TGCGCCAGCAGCTTGGATACCTACGAGCAGTACTTC,CASSLDTYEQYF
14,NA,TRBV10-3,once,TRBJ2-7,TGTGCCATCAGTGCCGGGGACGCATCCTACGAGCAGTACTTC,CAISAGDASYEQYF
9,NA,TRBV5-6,NA,TRBJ1-2,TGTGCCAGCAGAGGGGGGGTCACCTTC,CASRGGVTF
15,TRBD1,TRBV10-3,few,TRBJ1-5,TGTGCCATCAGTGAACCGGGACAGGGTAATCAGCCCCAGCATTTT,CAISEPGQGNQPQHF
14,NA,TRBV5-4,NA,TRBJ1-2,TGTGCCAGCAGCTTGGCGACAGGCCAGACTGGCTACACCTTC,CASSLATGQTGYTF
14,NA,TRBV10-3,NA,TRBJ1-1,TGTGCCATCAGTGCTCATCGAGGGGAGACTGAAGCTTTCTTT,CAISAHRGETEAFF
15,NA,TRBV6-5,NA,TRBJ1-2,TGTGCCAGCAGTTACTCGTCGGAGATTAACTATGGCTACACCTTC,CASSYSSEINYGYTF
14,TRBD1,TRBV7-2,NA,TRBJ1-5,TGTGCCAGCAGCCCGCCGGGACAGGGCCAGCCCCAGCATTTT,CASSPPGQGQPQHF
14,NA,TRBV2,NA,TRBJ2-5,TGTGCCAGCAGTGATGGCAGGGCCCAAGAGACCCAGTACTTC,CASSDGRAQETQYF
14,NA,TRBV5-6,NA,TRBJ1-6,TGTGCCAGCAGCTTGGGGGGGTCACATTCACCCCTCCACTTT,CASSLGGSHSPLHF
15,NA,TRBV6-1,few,TRBJ2-1,TGTGCCAGCAGTGCCTCTAGCGAGGGGCGAGGGGAGCAGTTCTTC,CASSASSEGRGEQFF
12,NA,TRBV5-1,NA,TRBJ1-2,TGCGCCAGCAGCTCCGGACTATATGGCTACACCTTC,CASSSGLYGYTF
16,NA,TRBV7-6,NA,TRBJ1-2,TGTGCCAGCAGCTCCCAAGGGGTCGATAAGAACTATGGCTACACCTTC,CASSSQGVDKNYGYTF
15,NA,TRBV4-1,NA,TRBJ1-4,TGCGCCAGCAGCCGAACAGGGTCAACTAATGAAAAACTGTTTTTT,CASSRTGSTNEKLFF
15,NA,TRBV2,NA,TRBJ2-5,TGTGCCAGCAGTGTGGGAGCGGGCCAGGAAGAGACCCAGTACTTC,CASSVGAGQEETQYF
15,TRBD1,TRBV6-5,NA,TRBJ2-1,TGTGCCAGCAGTCTTACAGGGGGCTCCTACAATGAGCAGTTCTTC,CASSLTGGSYNEQFF
14,NA,TRBV7-8,NA,TRBJ1-1,TGTGCCAGCAGCTTAGTTTCAGGTGGTGCTGAAGCTTTCTTT,CASSLVSGGAEAFF
11,NA,TRBV7-9,NA,TRBJ1-1,TGTGCCAGCAGCCGAGTCGCTGAAGCTTTCTTT,CASSRVAEAFF
15,NA,TRBV7-8,NA,TRBJ1-4,TGTGCCAGCAGCTTAGAAACCGGGACGGTTGAAAAACTGTTTTTT,CASSLETGTVEKLFF